The next 19 T cell receptor beta chains were all read from a single sample in a study of T cell responses to AZD1222 COVID-19 vaccine. TCRdb keeps only in-frame clones here, not all; method: immunoSEQ multiplex PCR. The table has some 100,000 clones, around 87% seen once. This specimen was peripheral blood, taken on day 0 of MenACWY control vaccination. These receptors all stem from an adult in good health.

The chain combines TRBV18 with TRBJ1-4, with D perhaps matching TRBD1 (5 bases). Germline assignment: CDR1 KGHSH and CDR2 LQKENI. The CDR3 is made up of 16 amino acids. V shed 1 base and J shed 6 bases, with 15 bases lying between them. CDR3 sequence: CASSPQEARGDEKLFF. CDR3 nucleotide sequence: TGTGCCAGCTCACCACAGGAGGCCCGGGGGGATGAAAAACTGTTTTTT.

This chain joins TRBV4-3 and TRBJ1-6; maybe TRBD1 (6 bases). The CDR3 runs 19 residues. CDR1 and CDR2 (germline): LGHNA, YSLEER. The V gene lost 0 bases and the J gene lost 0 bases, with 15 bases spanning the gap. The CDR3, as DNA: TGCGCCAGCAGCCAAGATGGACCAGACAGGAGCTCCTATAATTCACCCCTCCACTTT. As protein: CASSQDGPDRSSYNSPLHF.

The gene calls are TRBV5-1 and TRBJ1-5; 10 bases agree with TRBD1. Germline-derived CDR1 and CDR2 are SGHRS and YFSETQ. The CDR3 contains 14 residues. The ends lost 5 bases at V and 5 bases at J; junction bases unmatched: 4. CDR3 nucleotide sequence: TGCGCCAGCAGGGAAGGACAGGGGGATCAGCCCCAGCATTTT. Translation gives CASREGQGDQPQHF.

The chain uses TRBV9 and TRBJ2-3; TRBD1 matches at 7 bases. CDR1 SGDLS and CDR2 YYNGEE come from the germline V gene. J gave up 1 base and V 4 bases, and 6 bases lay outside the gene matches. The CDR3 sequence is 15 residues long. CDR3 region: CASSRGQLGTDTQYF. The CDR3 nucleotides read TGTGCCAGCAGCCGGGGACAGCTAGGCACAGATACGCAGTATTTT.

This chain uses TRBV6-2 or TRBV6-3 with TRBJ2-7; 7 bases line up with TRBD2. This CDR3 contains 15 residues. J was trimmed by 4 bases and V by 2 bases; bases with no gene match: 8. The V gene's germline CDR1 is MNHEY and CDR2 SVGEGT. The CDR3 bases are TGTGCCAGCAGTTACCCTCGACTAGCTTCGTACGAGCAGTACTTC. This translates into CASSYPRLASYEQYF.

The chain employs TRBV18 and TRBJ1-3; D remains ambiguous. V was pared by 6 bases and J by 2 bases, with 5 bases between. The CDR3 totals 12 residues. Germline V gives CDR1 KGHSH, CDR2 LQKENI. The DNA for the CDR3 is TGTGCCAGCTCCCCAGCTGGAAACACCATATATTTT. It specifies CASSPAGNTIYF.

The chain employs TRBV10-3 and TRBJ2-2; D might be TRBD2 (5 bases). V was clipped by 4 bases and J by 0 bases, with 6 bases between them. This CDR3 contains 14 residues. Germline assignment: CDR1 ENHRY and CDR2 SYGVKD. CDR3 protein: CAISAGTNTGELFF. CDR3 nucleotides: TGTGCCATCAGTGCGGGGACGAACACCGGGGAGCTGTTTTTT.

The chain uses TRBV2 and TRBJ1-2; D not resolved. Trimming left V 4 bases short and J 2 bases short, with 5 bases between. The CDR3 length is 12 residues. Germline CDR1 reads SNHLY; CDR2 reads FYNNEI. CDR3 coding DNA: TGTGCCAGCAGTGCGACGAACTATGGCTACACCTTC. The encoded protein is CASSATNYGYTF.

The J gene is TRBJ1-1, the V gene TRBV2; D is ambiguous. The length of the CDR3 is 11 residues. Germline lookup yields CDR1 SNHLY and CDR2 FYNNEI. Trimming took 10 bases from V and 7 from J, leaving 13 bases between them. DNA for the CDR3: TGTGCCACCAGCTTGGGCAGTGAAGCTTTCTTT. It is translated as CATSLGSEAFF.

This chain links TRBV5-1 with TRBJ2-7; 10 bases are shared with TRBD2. The trim removed 3 bases at V and 3 bases at J, leaving 6 bases unmatched. The length of the CDR3 is 15 residues. CDR1 is SGHRS, CDR2 YFSETQ, per germline. The CDR3 DNA is TGCGCCAGCAGCTCCGCGTCTAGCGGGAGCTACGAGCAGTACTTC. This gives the protein CASSSASSGSYEQYF.

This clone has only a few counts. The J gene is TRBJ1-5, the V gene TRBV7-2; D call uncertain. The CDR3 sequence is 13 residues long. The V gene lost 4 bases and the J gene lost 5 bases, with 9 bases spanning the gap. CDR1 is SGHTA, CDR2 FQGNSA, per germline. The CDR3 DNA sequence: TGTGCCAGCAGCTACGCCACACATCAGCCCCAGCATTTT. Amino acid sequence: CASSYATHQPQHF.

The chain recombines TRBV10-2 with TRBJ1-6, with 7 nucleotides matching TRBD1. The CDR3 totals 15 residues. Unmatched junction bases numbered 4, after V lost 2 bases and J lost 6 bases. Germline CDR1 reads WSHSY; CDR2 reads SAAADI. The CDR3 is CASSEIGTANSPLHF. As DNA, the CDR3 is TGCGCCAGCAGTGAGATCGGGACAGCTAATTCACCCCTCCACTTT.

Here the CDR3 reads CASRGARNQPQHF. DNA for the CDR3: TGTGCCAGCCGGGGCGCACGCAATCAGCCCCAGCATTTT. The J gene is TRBJ1-5, the V gene TRBV6-5; the D gene is possibly TRBD1 (5 bases). Trimming cost V 8 bases and J 2 bases, with 10 bases left between them. Germline CDR1 reads MNHEY; CDR2 reads SVGAGI. This CDR3 is 13 amino acids long.

The chain uses TRBV4-2 and TRBJ2-5; TRBD2 matches at 14 bases. The V gene end was trimmed by 3 bases and the J gene end by 4 bases; junction bases not matched to a gene: 4. The CDR3 contains 16 residues. Germline-derived CDR1 and CDR2 are LGHNA and YNFKEQ. The CDR3 DNA sequence: TGTGCCAGCAGCCAGGCGGGACTAGCGGGAGCAGAGACCCAGTACTTC. Protein product: CASSQAGLAGAETQYF.

The rearrangement uses TRBV11-2 and TRBJ2-5; maybe TRBD2 (5 bases). V was clipped by 3 bases and J by 6 bases, with 14 bases between them. The CDR3 has 14 residues. Germline V CDR1 and CDR2: SGHAT, FQNNGV. CDR3: CASSFPGESKTQYF. For the CDR3, the DNA is TGTGCCAGCAGCTTCCCTGGGGAGTCTAAGACCCAGTACTTC.

The chain recombines TRBV14 with TRBJ2-2, with D maybe TRBD2 (6 bases). Trimming took off 2 bases at V and 0 bases at J, with 10 bases between the two ends. The CDR3 contains 16 residues. The germline CDR1 and CDR2 sequences are SGHDN and FVKESK. CDR3 DNA: TGTGCCAGCAGCCAACGGGAGCCTGCGAACACCGGGGAGCTGTTTTTT. Amino acid sequence: CASSQREPANTGELFF. Variable domain in full (rest from reference TRBV14 and TRBJ2-2): EAGVTQFPSHSVIEKGQTVTLRCDPISGHDNLYWYRRVMGKEIKFLLHFVKESKQDESGMPNNRFLAERTGGTYSTLKVQPAELEDSGVYFCASSQREPANTGELFFGEGSRLTVL.

The chain is built from TRBV7-9 and TRBJ2-1, with D maybe TRBD1 (7 bases). Trimming removed 2 bases from V and 0 bases from J, with 11 bases in between. The germline V gene has CDR1 SEHNR and CDR2 FQNEAQ (reference sequence). This CDR3 has 16 amino acids. The DNA of the CDR3 is TGTGCCAGCAGCTTAAACAGGGGACTCTCCTACAATGAGCAGTTCTTC. Residues: CASSLNRGLSYNEQFF. Full variable domain (remainder filled in from reference TRBV7-9 and TRBJ2-1): DTGVSQNPRHKITKRGQNVTFRCDPISEHNRLYWYRQTLGQGPEFLTYFQNEAQLEKSRLLSDRFSAERPKGSFSTLEIQRTEQGDSAMYLCASSLNRGLSYNEQFFGPGTRLTVL.

The rearrangement uses TRBV19 and TRBJ1-5; D may be TRBD1 (5 bases). This CDR3 is 15 amino acids long. CDR1 is LNHDA, CDR2 SQIVND, per germline (reference sequence). Between the trimmed V and J ends, which lost 3 bases and 1 base, there was a span of 10 bases. For the CDR3, the DNA is TGTGCCAGTAGTATGGCCAGGGAGAGCAATCAGCCCCAGCATTTT. Amino acid sequence: CASSMARESNQPQHF.

V usage is TRBV28 and J usage is TRBJ2-4, with 7 bases matching TRBD2. The germline V gene has CDR1 MDHEN and CDR2 SYDVKM. This CDR3 is built from 14 residues. V was clipped by 6 bases and J by 5 bases; unmatched bases: 7. The CDR3 reads CASRGGEYQNIQYF. CDR3 sequence (DNA): TGTGCCAGCAGGGGGGGGGAGTACCAAAACATTCAGTACTTC. The full variable domain, rest sourced from reference TRBV28 and TRBJ2-4, is DVKVTQSSRYLVKRTGEKVFLECVQDMDHENMFWYRQDPGLGLRLIYFSYDVKMKEKGDIPEGYSVSREKKERFSLILESASTNQTSMYLCASRGGEYQNIQYFGAGTRLSVL.